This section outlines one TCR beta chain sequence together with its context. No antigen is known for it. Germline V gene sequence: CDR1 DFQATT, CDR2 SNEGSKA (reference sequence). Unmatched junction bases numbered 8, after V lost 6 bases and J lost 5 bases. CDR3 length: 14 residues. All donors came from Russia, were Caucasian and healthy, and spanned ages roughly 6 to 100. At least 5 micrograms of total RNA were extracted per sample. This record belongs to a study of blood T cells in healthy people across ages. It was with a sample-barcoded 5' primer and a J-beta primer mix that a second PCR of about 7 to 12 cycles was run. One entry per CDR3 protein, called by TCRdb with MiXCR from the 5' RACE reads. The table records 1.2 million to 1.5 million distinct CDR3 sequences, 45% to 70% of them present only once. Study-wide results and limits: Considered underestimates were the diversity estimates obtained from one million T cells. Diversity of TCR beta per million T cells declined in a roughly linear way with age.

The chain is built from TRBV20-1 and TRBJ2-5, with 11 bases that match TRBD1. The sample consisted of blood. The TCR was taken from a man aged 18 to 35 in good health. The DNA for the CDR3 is TGCAGTGCCAGGGACAGGGGGGTTTGGGAGACCCAGTACTTC. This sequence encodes CSARDRGVWETQYF.